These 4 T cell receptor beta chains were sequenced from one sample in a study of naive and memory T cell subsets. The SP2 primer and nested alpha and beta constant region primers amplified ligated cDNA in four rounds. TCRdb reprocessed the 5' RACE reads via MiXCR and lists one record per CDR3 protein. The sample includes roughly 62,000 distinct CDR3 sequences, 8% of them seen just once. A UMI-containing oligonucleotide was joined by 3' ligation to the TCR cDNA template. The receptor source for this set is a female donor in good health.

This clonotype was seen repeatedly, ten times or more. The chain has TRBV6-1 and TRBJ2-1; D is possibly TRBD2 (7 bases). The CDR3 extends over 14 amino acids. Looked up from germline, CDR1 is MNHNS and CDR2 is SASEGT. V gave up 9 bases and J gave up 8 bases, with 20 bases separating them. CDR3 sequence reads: CASKTGGPGDEQFF. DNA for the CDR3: TGTGCCAGTAAAACGGGGGGCCCGGGCGATGAGCAGTTCTTC.

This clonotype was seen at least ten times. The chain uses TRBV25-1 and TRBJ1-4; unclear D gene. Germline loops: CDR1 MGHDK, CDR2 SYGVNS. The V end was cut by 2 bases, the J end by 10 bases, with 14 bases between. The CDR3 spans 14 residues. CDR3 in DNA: TGTGCCAGCAGTGAAAGGCCCCAATGGGGAAAACTGTTTTTT. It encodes CASSERPQWGKLFF.

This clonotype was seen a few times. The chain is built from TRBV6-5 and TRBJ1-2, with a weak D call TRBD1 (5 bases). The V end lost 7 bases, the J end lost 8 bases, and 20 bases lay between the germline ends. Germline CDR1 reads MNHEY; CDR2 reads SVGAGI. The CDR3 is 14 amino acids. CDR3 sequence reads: CASTQYGSGLGYTF. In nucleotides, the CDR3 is TGTGCCAGCACCCAGTACGGATCAGGGTTGGGCTACACCTTC.

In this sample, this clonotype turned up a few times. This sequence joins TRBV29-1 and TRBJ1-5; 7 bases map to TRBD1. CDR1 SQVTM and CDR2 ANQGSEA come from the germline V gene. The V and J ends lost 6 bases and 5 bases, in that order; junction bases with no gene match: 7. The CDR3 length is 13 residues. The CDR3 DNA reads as TGCAGCGTGGTACAGGGGAAGGATCAGCCCCAGCATTTT. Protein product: CSVVQGKDQPQHF. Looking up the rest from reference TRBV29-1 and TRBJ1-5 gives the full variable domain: SAVISQKPSRDICQRGTSLTIQCQVDSQVTMMFWYRQQPGQSLTLIATANQGSEATYESGFVIDKFPISRPNLTFSTLTVSNMSPEDSSIYLCSVVQGKDQPQHFGDGTRLSIL.